These 2 T cell receptor beta chains were all obtained from the same sample, sequenced in a study of blood T cells in healthy people across ages. Combining a sample-barcoded 5' primer with a J-beta primer mix, a second PCR ran for roughly 7 to 11 cycles. TCRdb re-called the 5' RACE reads with MiXCR, one entry per CDR3 protein. This table holds about 800,000 distinct CDR3 sequences, about 25% found once. This sample was also put to use in a study of T cells of mothers and their children.

The specimen was blood. Receptor source: a boy aged 5-17 years in good health.

A few counts support this clonotype. The chain employs TRBV30 and TRBJ2-5; tentative D call: TRBD1 (5 bases). The DNA end favors TRBJ2-1, so the J call may be wrong. This CDR3 region has 16 residues. Germline loops: CDR1 GTSNPN, CDR2 SVGIG (reference sequence). The CDR3 bases are TGTGCCTGGAGTTCCCCGATGTGGACACTTAACAATGAGCAGTTCTTC. As protein: CAWSSPMWTLNNEQFF.

The chain uses TRBV20-1 and TRBJ2-3, with D possibly TRBD1 on 5 matching bases. The germline V and J ends were trimmed by 0 bases and 6 bases, with 10 bases remaining between them. Germline CDR1 is DFQATT and CDR2 is SNEGSKA (reference sequence). The CDR3 totals 13 residues. For the CDR3, the DNA is TGCAGTGCTAGAGAAGGGGCGCGGGATACGCAGTATTTT. It encodes CSAREGARDTQYF.